Reported below is one T cell receptor (beta chain). Germline V gene lookup returns CDR1 SGHTA and CDR2 FQGNSA. The CDR3 contains 13 residues. The V end was cut by 1 base, the J end by 7 bases, with 8 bases between. Via MiXCR, TCRdb re-called the RT-PCR reads, giving one row per CDR3 protein. The data contain about 680,000 distinct CDR3 sequences, approximately 14% of them singletons. V usage is TRBV7-2 and J usage is TRBJ1-5; D is uncertain. This TCR derives from a female donor in good health, serving as a healthy control. The sample taken for sequencing was memory CD4+ T cells from blood. The CDR3, as DNA: TGTGCCAGCAGCTTAGATCTCGTCCAGCCCCAGCATTTT. Translating it yields CASSLDLVQPQHF. The whole variable domain, filled in from reference TRBV7-2 and TRBJ1-5, reads GAGVSQSPSNKVTEKGKDVELRCDPISGHTALYWYRQSLGQGLEFLIYFQGNSAPDKSGLPSDRFSAERTGGSVSTLTIQRTQQEDSAVYLCASSLDLVQPQHFGDGTRLSIL.